A single sample gave rise to the 3 T cell receptor beta chains below, sequenced in a study of molecular identifiers for immune sequencing clone quantification. TCRdb redid the calling of the PCR reads with MiXCR, one entry per CDR3 protein. The data contain about 640,000 distinct CDR3 sequences, roughly 21% of them singletons. Sequences were obtained from naive CD8+ T cells from blood, with Jurkat cell RNA spiked in. Stated subset: FACS-sorted CD8+CD4-CCR7+CD45RA+ naive T cells. The receptors stem from a human donor in good health. Some libraries in this study had Jurkat cell RNA spiked in.

The sample holds many counts of this clonotype. The genes are TRBV30 and TRBJ2-3; D remains ambiguous. In germline, CDR1 is GTSNPN, CDR2 SVGIG (reference sequence). Between the trimmed V and J ends, which lost 3 bases and 4 bases, there was a span of 17 bases. This CDR3 has 15 residues. CDR3 DNA: TGTGCCTGGAGCGCAGTGGTCACCAACGCAGATACGCAGTATTTT. Amino acids: CAWSAVVTNADTQYF.

The chain is built from TRBV24-1 and TRBJ2-3; weak D call: TRBD2 (6 bases). CDR3 length: 15 amino acids. The V and J ends lost 2 bases and 6 bases respectively, with 14 bases between them. From germline, CDR1 is KGHDR and CDR2 SFDVKD. The CDR3 coding sequence is TGTGCCACCAGTGATTCACGGGGGTCCTGGGATACGCAGTATTTT. Residues: CATSDSRGSWDTQYF.

This clonotype was observed many times. The chain has TRBV25-1 and TRBJ2-7; 8 positions match TRBD2. This CDR3 contains 12 residues. The ends lost 8 bases at V and 6 bases at J; junction bases unmatched: 6. Germline V gives CDR1 MGHDK, CDR2 SYGVNS. Here the CDR3 reads CASSGLAGEQYF. CDR3 coding DNA: TGTGCCAGCTCCGGACTAGCCGGCGAGCAGTACTTC.